The 21 T cell receptor beta chains given below trace back to one sample, sequenced in a study of response to subunit inactivated influenza vaccine. TCRdb called the RT-PCR reads again in MiXCR, with one record for every CDR3 protein. The table lists about 570,000 distinct CDR3 sequences, 10% to 12% of them singletons. These data were also reused for a study on T cells expressing NK-cell markers. From that second work: Libraries used 5'RACE template switching adding universal primer site and UMIs.

The starting material was PBMCs from blood, obtained on the day of vaccination. The receptors derive from a man aged 45-60 years who received an inactivated influenza vaccine.

This clonotype was detected many times. This rearrangement joins TRBV12-3 or TRBV12-4 to TRBJ2-7; weak D call: TRBD1 (5 bases). This CDR3 spans 13 amino acids. Trimming cost V 3 bases and J 5 bases, with 11 bases left between them. In nucleotides, the CDR3 is TGTGCCAGCAGTTTTGCAGGGATTCACGAGCAGTACTTC. Translation: CASSFAGIHEQYF.

Only a few counts were recorded for this clonotype. The chain has TRBV5-1 and TRBJ2-7; 10 bases map to TRBD2. In germline, CDR1 is SGHRS, CDR2 YFSETQ. The CDR3 extends over 14 amino acids. V lost 0 bases, J lost 5 bases, and 2 bases stayed unmatched. CDR3 nucleotides: TGCGCCAGCAGCTTGGCCGGGACTAGCGACGAGCAGTACTTC. It specifies CASSLAGTSDEQYF.

This chain uses TRBV5-1 with TRBJ1-5, with D unclear. V was clipped by 2 bases and J by 4 bases, with 13 bases between them. CDR1 and CDR2 from the germline V gene are SGHRS and YFSETQ. The CDR3 has 15 residues. The CDR3 sequence is CASSFSGSENQPQHF. CDR3 coding DNA: TGCGCCAGCAGCTTTTCTGGGTCGGAGAATCAGCCCCAGCATTTT.

Points on this clonotype: This may be a read error, as it is one base from a much larger clone. The chain has TRBV29-1 and TRBJ2-1; D not certain. Germline-derived CDR1 and CDR2 are SQVTM and ANQGSEA. V lost 3 bases and J lost 6, with 18 bases in between. The CDR3 is 15 amino acids. As DNA, the CDR3 is TGCAGCGTTGATTCTAGAGTGCTAGTGGGCAATGAGCAGTTCTTC. It codes for CSVDSRVLVGNEQFF.

The rearrangement joins TRBV20-1 to TRBJ2-5; no clear D gene. Trimming left V 3 bases short and J 2 bases short, with 16 bases between. This CDR3 comprises 15 residues. Germline CDR1 is DFQATT and CDR2 is SNEGSKA (reference sequence). CDR3 in amino acids: CSASSALAAQETQYF. CDR3 in DNA: TGCAGTGCTAGTTCGGCGTTGGCTGCACAAGAGACCCAGTACTTC.

This clonotype appeared a few times. The rearrangement joins TRBV12-3 or TRBV12-4 to TRBJ2-1; possibly TRBD2 for D (5 bases). There are 12 residues in the CDR3. V lost 6 bases to trimming and J lost 10 bases, with 13 bases between them. CDR3 sequence (DNA): TGTGCCAGCAGGGCGCTAGCTCCGGAGCAGTTCTTC. Protein: CASRALAPEQFF.

The chain combines TRBV2 with TRBJ2-1; 10 bases fit TRBD2. The CDR3 extends over 14 amino acids. With V trimmed by 6 bases and J by 8 bases, 7 bases remained unmatched. Germline CDR1 and CDR2: SNHLY and FYNNEI. The CDR3 DNA is TGTGCCAGCAGAGGACTAGCGGAGGTGGATGAGCAGTTCTTC. Its protein is CASRGLAEVDEQFF.

There are a few counts of this clonotype. This chain uses TRBV15 with TRBJ2-7, with D unclear. Germline assignment: CDR1 LNHNV and CDR2 YYDKDF (reference sequence). Trimming stripped 0 bases from V and 4 bases from J, with 13 bases between. This CDR3 region has 15 residues. The CDR3 region is CATSRDEQPVYEQYF. The CDR3 nucleotides are TGTGCCACCAGCAGAGATGAGCAGCCGGTTTACGAGCAGTACTTC.

The table lists this clonotype with many counts. The V gene is TRBV29-1, the J gene TRBJ1-2; D gene uncertain. Trimming removed 1 base from V and 6 bases from J, with 9 bases in between. The CDR3 runs to 12 residues. Germline loops: CDR1 SQVTM, CDR2 ANQGSEA. CDR3 residues: CSVEGVGHGYTF. The CDR3 bases are TGCAGCGTTGAAGGGGTTGGTCATGGCTACACCTTC.

A few counts support this clonotype. The CDR3 spells CASSQDHMGQGAYGYTF. The DNA for the CDR3 is TGTGCCAGCAGCCAAGATCATATGGGGCAGGGGGCTTATGGCTACACCTTC. The chain couples TRBV3-1 to TRBJ1-2; 8 bases agree with TRBD1. The CDR3 is 17 amino acids. Losses at the gene ends were 0 bases for V and 5 bases for J; bases not matched to a gene: 11. Germline V gene lookup returns CDR1 LGHDT and CDR2 YNNKEL (reference sequence).

The chain's CDR3 is CASSLGLAGGPLSTDTQYF. DNA for the CDR3: TGTGCCAGCAGTTTAGGGCTAGCGGGAGGACCTTTAAGCACAGATACGCAGTATTTT. V is TRBV28 and J is TRBJ2-3; 11 bases are a match to TRBD2. The CDR3 consists of 19 residues. Trimming cost V 2 bases and J 0 bases; bases outside gene matches: 10. Germline CDR1 MDHEN, CDR2 SYDVKM. Full variable domain (rest looked up from reference TRBV28 and TRBJ2-3): DVKVTQSSRYLVKRTGEKVFLECVQDMDHENMFWYRQDPGLGLRLIYFSYDVKMKEKGDIPEGYSVSREKKERFSLILESASTNQTSMYLCASSLGLAGGPLSTDTQYFGPGTRLTVL.

In the case of this clonotype: A read error may produce the germline difference seen at one junction end. This chain joins TRBV11-2 and TRBJ1-5; maybe TRBD1 (5 bases). This CDR3 comprises 19 residues. Germline CDR1 SGHAT, CDR2 FQNNGV. The CDR3 loop reads CASSLGPGSGRLGNQPQHF. CDR3 DNA: TGTGCCAGCAGCTTAGGACCAGGGTCGGGGCGATTGGGCAATCAACCCCAGCATTTT.

This clonotype appeared a few times. V and J are TRBV5-1 and TRBJ2-1; D might be TRBD1 (6 bases). V lost 3 bases and J 8 bases, leaving 12 bases between the germline ends. Germline lookup yields CDR1 SGHRS and CDR2 YFSETQ. The CDR3 runs to 13 residues. The CDR3 bases are TGCGCCAGCAGCTACAGGGAAGGCGATGAGCAGTTCTTC. Translating it yields CASSYREGDEQFF. Using reference TRBV5-1 and TRBJ2-1 for the parts outside the CDR3, the full variable domain is KAGVTQTPRYLIKTRGQQVTLSCSPISGHRSVSWYQQTPGQGLQFLFEYFSETQRNKGNFPGRFSGRQFSNSRSEMNVSTLELGDSALYLCASSYREGDEQFFGPGTRLTVL.

This clonotype was seen ten or more times. The chain recombines TRBV11-3 with TRBJ2-3, with no clear D. Germline V gene sequence: CDR1 SGHNT, CDR2 YENEEA. Trimming left V 5 bases short and J 6 bases short, with 12 bases between. The length of the CDR3 is 13 residues. The CDR3 reads CASSHPPSDTQYF. CDR3 sequence (DNA): TGTGCCAGCAGCCACCCCCCCTCCGATACGCAGTATTTT.

Worth noting for this clonotype: A much larger clone differs from this one at a single base, so this may be a read error. The rearrangement uses TRBV4-3 and TRBJ2-3, with D perhaps TRBD1 or TRBD2 (5 bases each). The CDR3 spans 15 residues. The V end was cut by 3 bases, the J end by 8 bases, with 18 bases between. Germline V gene data show CDR1 as LGHNA and CDR2 as YSLEER. The CDR3 bases are TGCGCCAGCAGCCACACTTCTCGGGGCACCAGTACGCAGTATTTT. It codes for CASSHTSRGTSTQYF.

The chain combines TRBV6-5 with TRBJ1-6; tentatively, D is TRBD1 (6 bases). V lost 2 bases and J 8 bases, leaving 10 bases between the germline ends. CDR1 and CDR2 from the germline V gene are MNHEY and SVGAGI. The CDR3 sequence is 14 residues long. CDR3 loop: CASSYLNRDSPLHF. CDR3 in DNA: TGTGCCAGCAGTTACCTAAACAGGGATTCACCCCTCCACTTT.

V is TRBV4-2 and J is TRBJ1-1; TRBD1 agrees at 10 bases. Germline CDR1 LGHNA, CDR2 YNFKEQ. The junction had 14 bases not matched to a gene; V was cut back by 4 bases and J by 6 bases. The CDR3 covers 17 residues. The CDR3 sequence is CASSLETGTGVLAEAFF. The DNA of the CDR3 is TGTGCCAGCAGCCTAGAAACCGGGACAGGGGTACTCGCTGAAGCTTTCTTT.

This clonotype showed up just a few times. V and J are TRBV7-2 and TRBJ2-1, with D possibly being TRBD2 (6 bases). V lost 5 bases and J lost 3, with 11 bases in between. CDR1 is SGHTA, CDR2 FQGNSA, per germline. The CDR3 contains 14 residues. The CDR3 is CASSPRAGYNEQFF. The CDR3 DNA reads TGTGCCAGCAGCCCCAGAGCGGGCTACAATGAGCAGTTCTTC.

This clonotype was picked up a small number of times. The chain couples TRBV24-1 to TRBJ2-5; weak D call: TRBD1 (6 bases). The CDR3 contains 14 residues. Trimming stripped 9 bases from V and 5 bases from J, with 18 bases between. Germline CDR1 and CDR2: KGHDR and SFDVKD. CDR3: CATSPQGPAETQYF. CDR3 bases: TGTGCCACCTCCCCGCAGGGGCCGGCGGAGACCCAGTACTTC.

This clonotype was recorded a few times. The chain has TRBV5-1 and TRBJ2-7; TRBD2 matches at 9 bases. Germline CDR1 reads SGHRS; CDR2 reads YFSETQ. J gave up 5 bases and V 1 base, and 7 bases lay outside the gene matches. CDR3 size: 15 residues. CDR3 residues: CASSLQPSGIHEQYF. The DNA of the CDR3 is TGCGCCAGCAGCTTGCAACCTAGCGGGATCCACGAGCAGTACTTC. Full variable domain (rest looked up from reference TRBV5-1 and TRBJ2-7): KAGVTQTPRYLIKTRGQQVTLSCSPISGHRSVSWYQQTPGQGLQFLFEYFSETQRNKGNFPGRFSGRQFSNSRSEMNVSTLELGDSALYLCASSLQPSGIHEQYFGPGTRLTVT.

J is TRBJ1-3 and V is TRBV5-5, with a weak D call TRBD1 (5 bases). With 3 bases removed from V and 0 bases from J, the gap between germline ends came to 7 bases. Germline V gene data show CDR1 as SGHKS and CDR2 as YYEKEE (reference sequence). There are 14 residues in the CDR3. CDR3 sequence (DNA): TGTGCCAGCAGCTCAGGGATCTCTGGAAACACCATATATTTT. Its protein product is CASSSGISGNTIYF.